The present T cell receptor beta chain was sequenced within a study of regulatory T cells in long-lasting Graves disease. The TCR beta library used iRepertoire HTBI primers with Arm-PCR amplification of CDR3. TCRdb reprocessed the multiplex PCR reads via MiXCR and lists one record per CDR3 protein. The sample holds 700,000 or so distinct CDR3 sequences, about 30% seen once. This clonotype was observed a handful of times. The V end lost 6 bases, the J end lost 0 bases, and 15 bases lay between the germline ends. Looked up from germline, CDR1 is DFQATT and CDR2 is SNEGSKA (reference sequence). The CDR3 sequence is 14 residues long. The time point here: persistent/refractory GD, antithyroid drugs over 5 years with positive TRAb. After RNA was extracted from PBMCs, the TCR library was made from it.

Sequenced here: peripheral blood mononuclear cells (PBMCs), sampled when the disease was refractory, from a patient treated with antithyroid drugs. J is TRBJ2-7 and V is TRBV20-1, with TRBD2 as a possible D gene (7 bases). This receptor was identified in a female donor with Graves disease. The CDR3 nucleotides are TGCAGTGCGAGGGGGTGGGGGGGCTCCTACGAGCAGTACTTC. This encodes CSARGWGGSYEQYF.